This TCR beta chain was observed in a study of TIL therapy for anti-PD-1-resistant metastatic lung cancer. Study details: Tumor harvest preceded PD-1/PD-L1 blockade, followed by nivolumab treatment. A handful of tumors were EGFR-mutant and two were ALK-rearranged.

Sequencing used immunoSEQ v3. Sequencing depth was approximately 2 million read pairs for survey level, roughly 4.5-6 million for deep. Generated by immunoSEQ multiplex PCR, the TCRdb table keeps only in-frame clones and is missing some. The repertoire has approximately 40,000 clones, over 70% of them found once; the top ten carry 4.5% to 7%. Time point indicated: pre-treatment sample, taken before nivolumab and TIL therapy. Germline assignment: CDR1 SGHTA and CDR2 FQGTGA. The CDR3 totals 15 residues. J gave up 5 bases and V 4 bases, and 11 bases lay outside the gene matches. The receptor's source is a person between 30 and 79 years old with non-small cell lung cancer. The rearrangement links TRBV7-3 to TRBJ2-7; 7 nucleotides line up with TRBD2. Specimen: blood, collected at baseline. For the CDR3, the DNA is TGTGCCAGCAGCTCGCTAGCGGCCCCGGGAAACGAGCAGTACTTC. It codes for CASSSLAAPGNEQYF.